This T cell receptor beta chain was found in a study of cytomegalovirus exposure and HLA in healthy donors. For the study at large: Unique TCR beta sequences numbering about 100 million came from approximately 180 million T cells in an earlier analysis.

On this clone itself: Its target is not known.

Findings of the study overall: Per a prior analysis, the majority of TCR beta V segments were productive roughly 90% or roughly 30% of the time. Reports state that TCR beta sequences accurately predicted most subjects' HLA-A and HLA-B alleles. Later on, an analysis found that several of the most significant clusters appeared to be linked to common viral pathogens, which included parvovirus B19.

Both 60 Vbeta primers and 13 Jbeta primers went into the PCR. Using immunoSEQ multiplex PCR, the repertoire was profiled, and TCRdb retains in-frame clones only, with some absent. The data show approximately 160,000 clones, about three quarters seen once. This sequence originates from a man in his late teens or twenties in good health and CMV-seronegative. The specimen was PBMCs.

CDR3 sequence reads: CASSEGTSSYEQYF. The DNA for the CDR3 is TGCGCCAGCAGTGAAGGGACTAGCTCCTACGAGCAGTACTTC. The V call is TRBV10-1, the J call TRBJ2-7, with TRBD2 matching over 8 bases. Trimming removed 3 bases from V and 0 bases from J; junction bases left unmatched: 1. The CDR3 contains 14 residues. Germline V gene lookup returns CDR1 WNHNN and CDR2 SYGVQD (reference sequence).